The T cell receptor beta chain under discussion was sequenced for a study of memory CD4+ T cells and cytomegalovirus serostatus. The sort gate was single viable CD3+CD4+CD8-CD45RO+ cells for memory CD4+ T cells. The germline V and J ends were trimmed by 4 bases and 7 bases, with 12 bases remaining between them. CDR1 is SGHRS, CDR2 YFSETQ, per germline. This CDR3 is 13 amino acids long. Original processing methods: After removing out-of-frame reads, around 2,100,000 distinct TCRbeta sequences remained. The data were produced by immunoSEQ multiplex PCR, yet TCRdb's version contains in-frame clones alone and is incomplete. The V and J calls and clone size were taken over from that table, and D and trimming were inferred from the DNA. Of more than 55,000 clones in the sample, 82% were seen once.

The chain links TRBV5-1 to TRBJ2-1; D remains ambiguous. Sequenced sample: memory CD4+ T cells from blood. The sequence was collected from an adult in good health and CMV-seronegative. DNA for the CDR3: TGCGCCAGCAGCCTACTGGGTACTAATGAGCAGTTCTTC. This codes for CASSLLGTNEQFF.